These 27 T cell receptor beta chains share one sample of origin, sequenced in a study of PD-1 blockade in classical Hodgkin lymphoma. Brentuximab vedotin exposure varied, and every patient relapsed after autologous stem cell transplantation. Some clones are missing from TCRdb's copy, which holds only in-frame ones; the method was immunoSEQ multiplex PCR. The sample holds some 50,000 clones, around 70% seen once. The sequences come from peripheral blood mononuclear cells (PBMCs), collected at baseline. Receptors originate from a human donor with classical Hodgkin lymphoma.

This chain links TRBV9 with TRBJ2-1; D gene ambiguous. V was trimmed by 0 bases and J by 4 bases, leaving 5 bases between them. The germline CDR1 and CDR2 sequences are SGDLS and YYNGEE. The CDR3 is made up of 13 amino acids. The CDR3 is CASSVASYNEQFF. The CDR3 DNA is TGTGCCAGCAGCGTAGCCAGTTACAATGAGCAGTTCTTC. Together with reference TRBV9 and TRBJ2-1, the CDR3 gives the full variable domain: DSGVTQTPKHLITATGQRVTLRCSPRSGDLSVYWYQQSLDQGLQFLIQYYNGEERAKGNILERFSAQQFPDLHSELNLSSLELGDSALYFCASSVASYNEQFFGPGTRLTVL.

This chain connects TRBV12-5 to TRBJ2-6; TRBD2 aligns across 9 bases. The CDR3 contains 16 residues. Per the germline V gene, CDR1 is LGHNT and CDR2 is FRNRAP. Trimming at V came to 5 bases and at J to 1 base, leaving 3 bases not matched to a gene. The CDR3 region has the DNA TGTGCTAGTGGTCCCGCGGGGGGGTCTGGGGCCAACGTCCTGACTTTC. Its translation: CASGPAGGSGANVLTF.

This clone was seen a handful of times. V gene TRBV28 combines with J gene TRBJ1-4, with D possibly matching TRBD1 (6 bases). Trimming shortened V by 4 bases and J by 5 bases, and 11 bases separated the two germline ends. Germline lookup yields CDR1 MDHEN and CDR2 SYDVKM. This CDR3 comprises 14 residues. The CDR3 region is CASSSGQQNEKLFF. The CDR3 DNA reads as TGTGCCAGCAGTTCAGGACAGCAGAATGAAAAACTGTTTTTT.

This clone was detected only once. This chain joins TRBV10-1 and TRBJ2-5; 7 positions match TRBD2. V lost 4 bases, J lost 5 bases, and 7 bases stayed unmatched. The CDR3 extends over 14 amino acids. Germline CDR1 reads WNHNN; CDR2 reads SYGVQD (reference sequence). The CDR3 region is CASSVGLAEETQYF. The CDR3 DNA sequence: TGCGCCAGCAGTGTAGGGCTAGCGGAGGAGACCCAGTACTTC.

This clone was counted between two and nine times. V gene TRBV9 combines with J gene TRBJ1-2; TRBD1 matches at 11 bases. The CDR3 has 15 amino acids. The V segment lost 0 bases and the J segment 5 bases; nucleotides outside the gene matches: 3. Germline V CDR1 and CDR2: SGDLS, YYNGEE. CDR3: CASSVGTGGAYGYTF. The CDR3 nucleotides are TGTGCCAGCAGCGTAGGGACAGGGGGCGCTTATGGCTACACCTTC. Drawing the rest from reference TRBV9 and TRBJ1-2, the complete variable domain is DSGVTQTPKHLITATGQRVTLRCSPRSGDLSVYWYQQSLDQGLQFLIQYYNGEERAKGNILERFSAQQFPDLHSELNLSSLELGDSALYFCASSVGTGGAYGYTFGSGTRLTVV.

This chain connects TRBV10-2 to TRBJ1-2; D may be TRBD1 (5 bases). Germline assignment: CDR1 WSHSY and CDR2 SAAADI. Between the trimmed V and J ends, which lost 6 bases and 4 bases, there was a span of 18 bases. CDR3 length: 15 amino acids. Here the CDR3 DNA reads TGCGCCAGCAGGGTTCCCTCAAGAAGGGGCTATGGCTACACCTTC. Encoded protein: CASRVPSRRGYGYTF.

Note on this clone: The germline gene is not matched at one end of the junction; a read error may be the cause. This chain joins TRBV10-3 and TRBJ1-1; D ambiguous. The length of the CDR3 is 13 residues. Germline lookup yields CDR1 ENHRY and CDR2 SYGVKD. The CDR3 DNA reads as TGTGCCATCAGTGAGCTGGCGAACGCTGAAGCTTTCTTT. Translating it yields CAISELANAEAFF.

The J gene is TRBJ2-5, the V gene TRBV9, with D perhaps TRBD1 (5 bases). V dropped 0 bases and J dropped 4 bases, with 13 bases sitting between them. Germline CDR1 and CDR2: SGDLS and YYNGEE. This CDR3 contains 15 residues. The CDR3 region is CASSVDQGRGETQYF. The CDR3 DNA reads TGTGCCAGCAGCGTAGACCAGGGAAGAGGAGAGACCCAGTACTTC.

This clone appeared a few times. The chain links TRBV5-1 to TRBJ1-1; D gene ambiguous. With 0 bases removed from V and 7 bases from J, the gap between germline ends came to 10 bases. CDR3 size: 13 residues. Germline loops: CDR1 SGHRS, CDR2 YFSETQ. This CDR3 reads CASSLEFSSEAFF. For the CDR3, the DNA is TGCGCCAGCAGCTTGGAGTTTTCGAGTGAAGCTTTCTTT.

This rearrangement joins TRBV5-6 to TRBJ1-6; maybe TRBD1 (5 bases). Trimming removed 0 bases at V and 2 bases at J, with 6 bases between. The CDR3 length is 15 residues. Germline V CDR1 and CDR2: SGHDT, YYEEEE. The CDR3 DNA sequence: TGTGCCAGCAGCTTGGGACAGACCTATAATTCACCCCTCCACTTT. Its translation is CASSLGQTYNSPLHF.

The chain has TRBV11-3 and TRBJ2-3; no clear D gene. From germline, CDR1 is SGHNT and CDR2 YENEEA. V gave up 5 bases and J gave up 4 bases, with 10 bases separating them. The CDR3 length is 13 residues. The CDR3: CASSPYDADTQYF. The CDR3 coding sequence is TGTGCCAGCAGCCCTTACGACGCAGATACGCAGTATTTT.

The chain uses TRBV5-1 and TRBJ2-2; 8 bases match TRBD1. The CDR3 covers 17 residues. Germline-derived CDR1 and CDR2 are SGHRS and YFSETQ. V dropped 0 bases and J dropped 3; count of bases not matched to a gene: 7. The CDR3 here is CASSLAITGGDTGELFF. Here the CDR3 DNA reads TGCGCCAGCAGCTTGGCCATAACAGGGGGAGACACCGGGGAGCTGTTTTTT. Full variable domain (missing parts from reference TRBV5-1 and TRBJ2-2): KAGVTQTPRYLIKTRGQQVTLSCSPISGHRSVSWYQQTPGQGLQFLFEYFSETQRNKGNFPGRFSGRQFSNSRSEMNVSTLELGDSALYLCASSLAITGGDTGELFFGEGSRLTVL.

The chain carries TRBV9 and TRBJ1-3; no clear D gene. Germline V gives CDR1 SGDLS, CDR2 YYNGEE. The CDR3 has 16 residues. V was trimmed by 0 bases and J by 0 bases, leaving 10 bases between them. The DNA of the CDR3 is TGTGCCAGCAGCGTAGGCCCTGGTAACTCTGGAAACACCATATATTTT. Its translation is CASSVGPGNSGNTIYF.

Notes on this clone: A read error is the likely source, as a far larger clone sits one nucleotide away. Different DNA sequences within this sample yield the same CDR3. The gene calls are TRBV7-3 and TRBJ1-1, with a possible D match to TRBD1 (5 bases). Per germline, CDR1 SGHTA and CDR2 FQGTGA. The germline V and J ends were trimmed by 3 bases and 0 bases, with 5 bases remaining between them. The CDR3 extends over 13 amino acids. The CDR3 is CASSLTVNTEAFF. DNA for the CDR3: TGTGCCAGCAGCTTGACAGTGAACACTGAAGCTTTCTTT.

The chain is built from TRBV7-9 and TRBJ2-1, with 9 bases aligning to TRBD1. Germline CDR1 reads SEHNR; CDR2 reads FQNEAQ (reference sequence). J gave up 8 bases and V 4 bases, and 9 bases lay outside the gene matches. The CDR3 covers 15 residues. The CDR3 region has the DNA TGTGCCAGCAGCTCCTCCGGACAGGGGAAAGATGAGCAGTTCTTC. This translates into CASSSSGQGKDEQFF. The complete variable domain, with remaining parts taken from reference TRBV7-9 and TRBJ2-1, reads DTGVSQNPRHKITKRGQNVTFRCDPISEHNRLYWYRQTLGQGPEFLTYFQNEAQLEKSRLLSDRFSAERPKGSFSTLEIQRTEQGDSAMYLCASSSSGQGKDEQFFGPGTRLTVL.

Only one count was recorded for this clone. CDR3 DNA sequence: TGTGCCAGCACCCTCTGGAACACTGAAGCTTTCTTT. This encodes CASTLWNTEAFF. The genes are TRBV7-9 and TRBJ1-1, with no clear D. Germline CDR1 SEHNR, CDR2 FQNEAQ (reference sequence). The CDR3 contains 12 residues. Trimming stripped 7 bases from V and 1 base from J, with 7 bases between.

V gene TRBV2 combines with J gene TRBJ1-3; D remains unclear. Germline V CDR1 and CDR2: SNHLY, FYNNEI. Trimming cost V 7 bases and J 0 bases, with 4 bases left between them. The CDR3 spans 12 residues. The CDR3 sequence: CASKSSGNTIYF. CDR3 coding DNA: TGTGCCAGCAAAAGCTCTGGAAACACCATATATTTT.

The genes are TRBV9 and TRBJ1-1; D call uncertain. V lost 0 bases, J lost 4 bases, and 13 bases lay in between. In germline, CDR1 is SGDLS, CDR2 YYNGEE. The CDR3 runs 15 residues. CDR3 coding DNA: TGTGCCAGCAGCGTAGGGGCGGCGGGGAGCACTGAAGCTTTCTTT. Its protein product is CASSVGAAGSTEAFF.

The genes are TRBV18 and TRBJ2-5; no firm D call. V lost 3 bases and J lost 1, with 12 bases in between. The CDR3 length is 15 residues. CDR1 KGHSH and CDR2 LQKENI come from the germline V gene. This chain's CDR3 is CASSPTWLGQETQYF. In DNA form, the CDR3 reads TGTGCCAGCTCACCTACTTGGCTGGGCCAAGAGACCCAGTACTTC. Full variable domain (remainder filled in from reference TRBV18 and TRBJ2-5): NAGVMQNPRHLVRRRGQEARLRCSPMKGHSHVYWYRQLPEEGLKFMVYLQKENIIDESGMPKERFSAEFPKEGPSILRIQQVVRGDSAAYFCASSPTWLGQETQYFGPGTRLLVL.

The rearrangement joins TRBV5-1 to TRBJ2-1, with no clear D. The CDR3 sequence is 16 residues long. V shed 0 bases and J shed 4 bases, with 14 bases lying between them. Germline V CDR1 and CDR2: SGHRS, YFSETQ. The CDR3 nucleotides read TGCGCCAGCAGCTTGGCTACGTTGGCGGCATACAATGAGCAGTTCTTC. This encodes CASSLATLAAYNEQFF.

This chain connects TRBV28 to TRBJ2-7; D uncertain. Germline values: CDR1 MDHEN, CDR2 SYDVKM. V was clipped by 2 bases and J by 2 bases, with 4 bases between them. CDR3 length equals 12 residues. The CDR3, as DNA: TGTGCCAGCAGTTTAGGGGCCTACGAGCAGTACTTC. Its translation is CASSLGAYEQYF.

CDR3 region: CASSEGGGEETQYF. The CDR3 coding sequence is TGCGCCAGCAGCGAGGGTGGCGGCGAAGAGACCCAGTACTTC. This chain joins TRBV5-1 and TRBJ2-5, with a tentative D call TRBD2 (5 bases). This CDR3 spans 14 amino acids. V gave up 4 bases and J gave up 3 bases, with 13 bases separating them. CDR1 is SGHRS, CDR2 YFSETQ, per germline.

The V gene is TRBV30, the J gene TRBJ1-1; D is uncertain. Trimming shortened V by 0 bases and J by 2 bases, and 7 bases separated the two germline ends. Germline V CDR1 and CDR2: GTSNPN, SVGIG (reference sequence). The CDR3 length is 13 residues. The CDR3 DNA sequence: TGTGCCTGGAGTGTAGACTTAAACACTGAAGCTTTCTTT. Encoded protein: CAWSVDLNTEAFF.

The rearrangement uses TRBV19 and TRBJ2-3; 9 bases are a match to TRBD1. CDR1 is LNHDA, CDR2 SQIVND, per germline (reference sequence). V dropped 0 bases and J dropped 4; count of bases not matched to a gene: 5. The CDR3 spans 16 residues. The CDR3 DNA sequence: TGTGCCAGTAGTATAGAAGAGGGACAGGGATCAGATACGCAGTATTTT. Residues: CASSIEEGQGSDTQYF.

The CDR3 reads CASSWGNSNQPQHF. For the CDR3, the DNA is TGTGCCAGTTCATGGGGGAATAGCAATCAGCCCCAGCATTTT. V is TRBV19 and J is TRBJ1-5; tentatively, D is TRBD1 (5 bases). Germline V gene lookup returns CDR1 LNHDA and CDR2 SQIVND (reference sequence). The CDR3 has 14 residues. V was trimmed by 8 bases and J by 0 bases, leaving 11 bases between them.

This sequence joins TRBV9 and TRBJ2-7; tentative D call: TRBD2 (5 bases). This CDR3 has 16 residues. The germline V and J ends were trimmed by 0 bases and 2 bases, with 15 bases remaining between them. The germline gives CDR1 SGDLS, CDR2 YYNGEE. The CDR3 reads CASSVGAFGSAYEQYF. DNA for the CDR3: TGTGCCAGCAGCGTAGGGGCTTTTGGGAGTGCCTACGAGCAGTACTTC.

CDR3 in amino acids: CASSVGGAGNTIYF. As DNA, the CDR3 is TGTGCCAGCAGTGTTGGGGGCGCCGGAAACACCATATATTTT. V is TRBV9 and J is TRBJ1-3; weak D call: TRBD1 (6 bases). CDR1 and CDR2 (germline): SGDLS, YYNGEE. This CDR3 is 14 amino acids long. V was shortened by 5 bases and J by 4 bases, with 13 bases between the two germline ends.